Shown below are 23 T cell receptor beta chains from a single sample sequenced in a study of shared clonotypes between healthy human individuals. The assay was immunoSEQ multiplex PCR, and TCRdb's table has in-frame clones only and misses some. The sample contains roughly 450,000 clones, approximately 79% of which appear only once. The sample comprised PBMCs. These receptors came from a woman aged 40 to 50 in good health. Some clones in this sample may be carry-over from other donors' samples.

V usage is TRBV30 and J usage is TRBJ2-7, with D possibly matching TRBD2 (5 bases). V dropped 7 bases and J dropped 2 bases, with 12 bases sitting between them. Per germline, CDR1 GTSNPN and CDR2 SVGIG (reference sequence). The CDR3 is 12 residues long. CDR3 bases: TGTGCCTCAGCGTCCGGGACCTACGAGCAGTACTTC. Its protein is CASASGTYEQYF.

The V and J genes are TRBV11-1 and TRBJ2-2; tentative D call: TRBD1 (7 bases). Germline CDR1 and CDR2: SGHAT and FQDESV (reference sequence). The CDR3 loop spans 16 amino acids. V was trimmed by 5 bases and J by 5 bases, leaving 18 bases between them. CDR3 residues: CASSPGGTAITGELFF. CDR3 DNA sequence: TGTGCCAGCAGCCCAGGCGGGACAGCGATTACCGGGGAGCTGTTTTTT.

This chain joins TRBV29-1 and TRBJ2-2; perhaps TRBD2 as D (5 bases). CDR3 length: 14 amino acids. CDR1 is SQVTM, CDR2 ANQGSEA, per germline. The V and J ends lost 4 bases and 0 bases respectively, with 9 bases between them. This chain's CDR3 is CSVAWTSNTGELFF. CDR3 coding DNA: TGCAGCGTTGCTTGGACTTCGAACACCGGGGAGCTGTTTTTT.

This chain connects TRBV6-1 to TRBJ2-1; perhaps TRBD2 as D (6 bases). Trimming took off 1 base at V and 8 bases at J, with 15 bases between the two ends. Germline V CDR1 and CDR2: MNHNS, SASEGT. The CDR3 totals 15 residues. DNA for the CDR3: TGTGCCAGCAGTGAAGTGTCCGGGGAGCGGGATGAGCAGTTCTTC. Translation: CASSEVSGERDEQFF.

The rearrangement links TRBV19 to TRBJ1-5; D not resolved. In germline, CDR1 is LNHDA, CDR2 SQIVND (reference sequence). V was clipped by 5 bases and J by 4 bases, with 15 bases between them. This CDR3 region has 15 residues. The CDR3 loop reads CASSVGIRGNQPQHF. The CDR3 nucleotides read TGTGCCAGTAGTGTGGGGATAAGAGGTAATCAGCCCCAGCATTTT. The variable domain in full, with the rest retrieved from reference TRBV19 and TRBJ1-5, is DGGITQSPKYLFRKEGQNVTLSCEQNLNHDAMYWYRQDPGQGLRLIYYSQIVNDFQKGDIAEGYSVSREKKESFPLTVTSAQKNPTAFYLCASSVGIRGNQPQHFGDGTRLSIL.

The CDR3 region has the DNA TGTGCCAGCAGCCCCCCGGCCCGGACAGGGGGCGCGAACACCGGGGAGCTGTTTTTT. Residues: CASSPPARTGGANTGELFF. The V call is TRBV27, the J call TRBJ2-2; TRBD1 agrees at 11 bases. The V and J ends lost 6 bases and 0 bases, in that order; junction bases with no gene match: 12. Looked up from germline, CDR1 is MNHEY and CDR2 is SMNVEV (reference sequence). The CDR3 has 19 amino acids.

This rearrangement joins TRBV7-2 to TRBJ2-3; 9 bases are shared with TRBD2. V lost 6 bases and J lost 4; bases outside the gene matches: 8. Germline CDR1 and CDR2: SGHTA and FQGNSA. The CDR3 covers 15 residues. CDR3 sequence reads: CASRPLAGTADTQYF. CDR3 DNA sequence: TGTGCCAGCAGGCCACTAGCGGGCACCGCAGATACGCAGTATTTT.

The chain uses TRBV27 and TRBJ2-1, with TRBD2 as a possible D gene (6 bases). Germline CDR1 MNHEY, CDR2 SMNVEV (reference sequence). The CDR3 length is 12 residues. V lost 1 base and J lost 10, with 8 bases in between. The CDR3 DNA reads TGTGCCAGCAGTTTATGGCGGGGCGAGCAGTTCTTC. Translated, it gives CASSLWRGEQFF.

This clone was counted a single time. J is TRBJ2-1 and V is TRBV28; D ambiguous. Germline V gene lookup returns CDR1 MDHEN and CDR2 SYDVKM. V was clipped by 3 bases and J by 6 bases, with 9 bases between them. The CDR3 runs to 13 residues. The CDR3: CASSLVESNEQFF. Written as DNA, the CDR3 is TGTGCCAGCAGTTTGGTTGAGTCCAATGAGCAGTTCTTC.

The rearrangement links TRBV6-5 to TRBJ2-7, with 10 nucleotides matching TRBD1. Germline V gives CDR1 MNHEY, CDR2 SVGAGI. V shed 0 bases, J shed 9 bases, and the junction held 8 bases outside the gene matches. The CDR3 has 15 amino acids. CDR3 in amino acids: CASSYSGQGWVWQYF. The CDR3 nucleotides are TGTGCCAGCAGTTACTCGGGACAGGGGTGGGTATGGCAGTACTTC.

This chain connects TRBV6-6 to TRBJ1-5; weak D call: TRBD1 (6 bases). This CDR3 has 15 amino acids. V dropped 2 bases and J dropped 2 bases, with 10 bases sitting between them. CDR1 MNHNY and CDR2 SVGAGI come from the germline V gene (reference sequence). CDR3 loop: CASSYNRAGNQPQHF. DNA of the CDR3: TGTGCCAGCAGTTACAACAGGGCCGGCAATCAGCCCCAGCATTTT.

V gene TRBV19 combines with J gene TRBJ2-5, with 8 bases aligning to TRBD1. V dropped 4 bases and J dropped 5; count of bases not matched to a gene: 6. Germline CDR1 and CDR2: LNHDA and SQIVND (reference sequence). The CDR3 sequence is 14 residues long. CDR3 nucleotide sequence: TGTGCCAGTAGTACCACAGGGGGTTTGGAGACCCAGTACTTC. As protein: CASSTTGGLETQYF. The full variable domain, its missing parts supplied by reference TRBV19 and TRBJ2-5, is DGGITQSPKYLFRKEGQNVTLSCEQNLNHDAMYWYRQDPGQGLRLIYYSQIVNDFQKGDIAEGYSVSREKKESFPLTVTSAQKNPTAFYLCASSTTGGLETQYFGPGTRLLVL.

The genes are TRBV5-8 and TRBJ2-1; 9 bases map to TRBD2. Germline loops: CDR1 SGHTS, CDR2 YDEGEE. The CDR3 has 16 residues. Trimming at V came to 0 bases and at J to 6 bases, leaving 7 bases not matched to a gene. The CDR3, as DNA: TGTGCCAGCAGCTTGGGGACTAGCGCGAGATCCAATGAGCAGTTCTTC. Residues: CASSLGTSARSNEQFF.

V and J are TRBV9 and TRBJ2-1; possibly TRBD1 for D (6 bases). The ends were cut back, 6 bases at V and 3 bases at J, with 16 bases in the middle. There are 15 residues in the CDR3. The germline V gene has CDR1 SGDLS and CDR2 YYNGEE. CDR3 region: CASNSPGQHYNEQFF. The CDR3 DNA sequence: TGTGCCAGCAACTCACCGGGACAACACTACAATGAGCAGTTCTTC.

About this clone: A much larger clone sits a single nucleotide away, making a read error possible. The sample holds other DNA sequences that translate to the same CDR3. The rearrangement joins TRBV7-6 to TRBJ2-5, with 7 bases matching TRBD1. The germline V gene encodes CDR1 SGHVS and CDR2 FNYEAQ. CDR3 length: 13 residues. V lost 4 bases and J lost 5; bases outside the gene matches: 4. CDR3 residues: CASSSDRAETQYF. DNA for the CDR3: TGTGCCAGCAGCTCCGACAGGGCGGAGACCCAGTACTTC.

In its sample, this clone was seen once. CDR3 in amino acids: CASRPPGLKNTEAFF. The CDR3 nucleotides read TGTGCCAGCAGGCCACCGGGACTAAAGAACACTGAAGCTTTCTTT. The chain is built from TRBV6-1 and TRBJ1-1; TRBD1 is a possible D gene (5 bases). Germline loops: CDR1 MNHNS, CDR2 SASEGT. The CDR3 is 15 residues long. V was cut by 6 bases and J by 1 base, with 15 bases left in between.

In its sample, this clone was seen a few times. Mismatch with germline at one junction end may stem from a read error. The chain employs TRBV11-2 and TRBJ1-1, with 8 bases that match TRBD1. Germline-derived CDR1 and CDR2 are SGHAT and FQNNGV. The CDR3 runs 15 residues. The CDR3 nucleotides read TGTGCCAGCAGCCTTAGTCGGACAGGGACGACTGGAGCTTTCTTT. Translating gives CASSLSRTGTTGAFF.

The rearrangement joins TRBV7-2 to TRBJ2-1; D unresolved. CDR1 is SGHTA, CDR2 FQGNSA, per germline. Trimming removed 5 bases at V and 9 bases at J, with 11 bases between. The CDR3 covers 12 residues. Written as DNA, the CDR3 is TGTGCCAGCAGCCCCACGAATCGTGAGCAGTTCTTC. It codes for CASSPTNREQFF.

The chain uses TRBV5-4 and TRBJ2-1, with TRBD2 matching over 8 bases. CDR3 length equals 15 residues. Germline-derived CDR1 and CDR2 are SGHNT and YYREEE (reference sequence). Trimming at V came to 0 bases and at J to 8 bases, leaving 7 bases not matched to a gene. The CDR3 nucleotides are TGTGCCAGCAGCTTGGCACCGAGCGGGAGCTATGAGCAGTTCTTC. Translating it yields CASSLAPSGSYEQFF.

The chain is built from TRBV4-2 and TRBJ2-5, with 7 bases matching TRBD2. Germline V lookup: CDR1 LGHNA, CDR2 YNFKEQ. The CDR3 runs to 17 residues. The V and J ends lost 0 bases and 3 bases, in that order; junction bases with no gene match: 10. The CDR3: CASSQERMGGGEETQYF. As DNA, the CDR3 is TGTGCCAGCAGCCAAGAAAGGATGGGCGGGGGAGAAGAGACCCAGTACTTC.

V is TRBV9 and J is TRBJ1-3; 7 bases are shared with TRBD1. The ends lost 2 bases at V and 2 bases at J; junction bases unmatched: 7. The germline V gene has CDR1 SGDLS and CDR2 YYNGEE. This CDR3 region has 16 residues. The CDR3 loop is CASSVQARGAGNTIYF. The CDR3 DNA follows: TGTGCCAGCAGCGTTCAGGCCAGGGGGGCTGGAAACACCATATATTTT.

The genes are TRBV28 and TRBJ2-1, with TRBD2 matching 13 bases. V gave up 5 bases and J gave up 8 bases; unmatched junction bases: 6. The CDR3 length is 15 residues. Germline CDR1 reads MDHEN; CDR2 reads SYDVKM. The CDR3 region has the DNA TGTGCCAGCAGTCTGGGACTAGCGGGGTTGTATGAGCAGTTCTTC. Its protein is CASSLGLAGLYEQFF.

The chain uses TRBV10-3 and TRBJ2-1, with 7 nucleotides matching TRBD2. Germline loops: CDR1 ENHRY, CDR2 SYGVKD. The V segment lost 6 bases and the J segment 0 bases; nucleotides outside the gene matches: 8. CDR3 length: 16 residues. CDR3 coding DNA: TGTGCCATCAGGGACCTCGGCGGGAGCTCCTACAATGAGCAGTTCTTC. Its translation is CAIRDLGGSSYNEQFF.